This T cell receptor beta chain was found in a study of T cell responses to AZD1222 COVID-19 vaccine. Between the trimmed V and J ends, which lost 1 base and 2 bases, there was a span of 12 bases. Germline lookup yields CDR1 MDHEN and CDR2 SYDVKM. The CDR3 contains 16 residues. Study-wide findings and caveats: Reportedly, nearly half the spike-specific TCRs target unmutated variant regions.

The data were produced by immunoSEQ multiplex PCR, yet TCRdb's version contains in-frame clones alone and is incomplete. The sample consists of about 130,000 clones, approximately 90% of them appearing once. Worth noting for this clone: Its antigen is unknown.

V gene TRBV28 combines with J gene TRBJ1-5, with no clear D. The starting material was peripheral blood, obtained on day 0 of AZD1222 vaccination. The clonotype originates from an adult in good health. This chain's CDR3 is CASSLLLGMGNQPQHF. CDR3 DNA sequence: TGTGCCAGCAGTTTATTACTGGGGATGGGCAATCAGCCCCAGCATTTT.